This TCR beta chain was documented in a study of PD-1 blockade in classical Hodgkin lymphoma. Sequencing used immunoSEQ multiplex PCR; TCRdb keeps in-frame clones, though not all of them. The profile shows more than 140,000 clones, nearly 80% of them singletons. Each patient experienced a relapse that followed autologous stem cell transplantation, and brentuximab vedotin exposure varied. CDR3 length: 13 residues. Germline V gene lookup returns CDR1 MNHNY and CDR2 SVGAGI (reference sequence). Trimming removed 2 bases at V and 3 bases at J, with 7 bases between. The TCR was taken from a human donor with classical Hodgkin lymphoma. The J gene is TRBJ1-2, the V gene TRBV6-6; D remains unclear. This specimen consisted of peripheral blood mononuclear cells (PBMCs), obtained before the second cycle of nivolumab. The CDR3 nucleotides are TGTGCCAGCAGTTACCCGACGGACTATGGCTACACCTTC. Its translation is CASSYPTDYGYTF.